One sample yielded the 9 T cell receptor beta chains listed below, sequenced in a study of CD8+ T cells in alopecia areata. Treatment specified: oral pan-JAK inhibitor, 5-10 mg twice daily. Extracted from the samples, RNA was reverse transcribed into cDNA to serve as the sequencing template. Sequencing was performed with immunoSEQ multiplex PCR; in TCRdb, only in-frame clones are kept and a portion is missing. The table includes a few hundred thousand clones, around two fifths detected once. The sample in question was CD4+ T cells sorted from blood, obtained between weeks 36 and 40, from a patient treated with tofacitinib. The receptors were gathered from a human donor with alopecia areata.

The V and J genes are TRBV6-5 and TRBJ2-3; 9 bases fit TRBD1. The CDR3 consists of 15 residues. CDR1 and CDR2 (germline): MNHEY, SVGAGI. Germline trimming cut 6 bases from V and 2 bases from J; bases unmatched to any gene: 6. The CDR3 DNA is TGTGCCAGCAGCCCCCGGGACAGGGTCACAGATACGCAGTATTTT. It specifies CASSPRDRVTDTQYF.

This clone has just a few counts. The V and J genes are TRBV30 and TRBJ2-5, with unresolved D. The CDR3 contains 12 residues. Trimming shortened V by 3 bases and J by 4 bases, and 9 bases separated the two germline ends. From germline, CDR1 is GTSNPN and CDR2 SVGIG (reference sequence). CDR3 sequence (DNA): TGTGCCTGGAGGGGATTAAGAGAGACCCAGTACTTC. It translates to CAWRGLRETQYF.

This clone occurred once. The CDR3 DNA sequence: TGTGCCAGCAGCTCGCCCGGGACAGGGGGCGCGACCCAGTACTTC. Amino acids: CASSSPGTGGATQYF. V gene TRBV7-2 combines with J gene TRBJ2-5; the match to TRBD1 covers 12 bases. This CDR3 is built from 15 residues. Trimming cost V 4 bases and J 7 bases; bases outside gene matches: 7. Per germline, CDR1 SGHTA and CDR2 FQGNSA.

This clone appeared a few times. CDR3: CASSVSGRETDTQYF. CDR3 sequence (DNA): TGTGCCAGCAGCGTAAGCGGGAGGGAGACAGATACGCAGTATTTT. The chain couples TRBV9 to TRBJ2-3; 10 nucleotides line up with TRBD2. Germline assignment: CDR1 SGDLS and CDR2 YYNGEE. This CDR3 has 15 residues. The ends lost 1 base at V and 3 bases at J; junction bases unmatched: 2.

This rearrangement joins TRBV27 to TRBJ2-3; TRBD2 matches 7 bases. Germline-derived CDR1 and CDR2 are MNHEY and SMNVEV (reference sequence). With 6 bases clipped from V and 7 bases from J, the junction kept 13 bases outside the gene matches. There are 15 residues in the CDR3. The CDR3 DNA reads as TGTGCCAGCAGATTTGGCGGGAGCGAGCTAAATACGCAGTATTTT. It yields the protein CASRFGGSELNTQYF.

The V and J genes are TRBV5-4 and TRBJ2-1; perhaps TRBD2 as D (5 bases). There are 16 residues in the CDR3. V was shortened by 2 bases and J by 0 bases, with 12 bases between the two germline ends. Germline V CDR1 and CDR2: SGHNT, YYREEE (reference sequence). CDR3 residues: CASSLERPISYNEQFF. The CDR3 nucleotides are TGTGCCAGCAGCTTAGAGCGGCCAATCTCCTACAATGAGCAGTTCTTC.

Here the CDR3 reads CSALWGYYGYTF. The CDR3 DNA is TGCAGCGCGCTCTGGGGGTACTATGGCTACACCTTC. This sequence joins TRBV29-1 and TRBJ1-2, with D perhaps TRBD1 (5 bases). The CDR3 is 12 residues long. Germline CDR1 reads SQVTM; CDR2 reads ANQGSEA. The V and J ends lost 7 bases and 3 bases respectively, with 12 bases between them.

The CDR3, as DNA: TGCAGCGACCGGGACTCTTCCTACAATGAGCAGTTCTTC. It yields the protein CSDRDSSYNEQFF. The V call is TRBV29-1, the J call TRBJ2-1; weak D call: TRBD2 (6 bases). Trimming left V 7 bases short and J 1 base short, with 11 bases between. Germline V CDR1 and CDR2: SQVTM, ANQGSEA. This CDR3 comprises 13 residues.

There are a few counts of this clone. J is TRBJ1-2 and V is TRBV4-3; D not certain. CDR1 and CDR2 (germline): LGHNA, YSLEER. The CDR3 length is 14 residues. Trimming took 4 bases from V and 8 from J, leaving 17 bases between them. The CDR3 is CASSLRTEAVGYTF. In DNA form, the CDR3 reads TGCGCCAGCAGCCTCCGGACGGAAGCCGTGGGCTACACCTTC.